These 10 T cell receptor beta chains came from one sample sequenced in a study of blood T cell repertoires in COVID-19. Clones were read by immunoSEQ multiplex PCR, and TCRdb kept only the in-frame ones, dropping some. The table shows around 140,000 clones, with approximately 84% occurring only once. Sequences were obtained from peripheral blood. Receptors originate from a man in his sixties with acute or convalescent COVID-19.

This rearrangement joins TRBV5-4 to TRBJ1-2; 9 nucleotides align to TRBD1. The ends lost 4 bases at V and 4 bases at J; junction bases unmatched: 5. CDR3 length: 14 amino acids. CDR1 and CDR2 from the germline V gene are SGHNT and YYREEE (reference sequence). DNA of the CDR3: TGTGCCAGCAGCGGACAGGGGTTTGGCTATGGCTACACCTTC. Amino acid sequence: CASSGQGFGYGYTF.

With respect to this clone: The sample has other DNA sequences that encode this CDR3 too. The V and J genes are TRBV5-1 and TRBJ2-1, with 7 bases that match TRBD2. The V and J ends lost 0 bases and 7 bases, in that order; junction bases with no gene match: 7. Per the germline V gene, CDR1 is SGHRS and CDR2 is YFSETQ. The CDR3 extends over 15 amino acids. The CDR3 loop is CASSLASGSLNEQFF. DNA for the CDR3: TGCGCCAGCAGCTTGGCTAGCGGTAGCTTGAATGAGCAGTTCTTC.

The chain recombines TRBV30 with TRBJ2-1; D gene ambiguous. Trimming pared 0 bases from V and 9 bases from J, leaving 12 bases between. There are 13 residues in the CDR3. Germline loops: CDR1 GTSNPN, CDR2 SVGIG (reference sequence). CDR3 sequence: CAWSVVGGPEQFF. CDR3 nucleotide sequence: TGTGCCTGGAGTGTAGTAGGTGGGCCTGAGCAGTTCTTC.

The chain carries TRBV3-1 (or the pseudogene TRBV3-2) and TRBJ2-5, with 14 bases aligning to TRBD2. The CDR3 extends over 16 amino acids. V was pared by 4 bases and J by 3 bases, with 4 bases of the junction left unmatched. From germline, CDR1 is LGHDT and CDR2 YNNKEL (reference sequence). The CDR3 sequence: CASSPRGLAGEETQYF. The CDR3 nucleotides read TGTGCCAGCAGCCCCAGGGGACTAGCGGGAGAAGAGACCCAGTACTTC.

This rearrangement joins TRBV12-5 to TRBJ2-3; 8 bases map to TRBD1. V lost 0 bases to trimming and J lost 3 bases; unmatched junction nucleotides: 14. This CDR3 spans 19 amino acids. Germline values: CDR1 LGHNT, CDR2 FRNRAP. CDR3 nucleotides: TGTGCTAGTGGTTTGGTACTGAGGACAGGGTTCGGTAGGACAGATACGCAGTATTTT. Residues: CASGLVLRTGFGRTDTQYF. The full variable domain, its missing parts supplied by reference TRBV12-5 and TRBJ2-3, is DARVTQTPRHKVTEMGQEVTMRCQPILGHNTVFWYRQTMMQGLELLAYFRNRAPLDDSGMPKDRFSAEMPDATLATLKIQPSEPRDSAVYFCASGLVLRTGFGRTDTQYFGPGTRLTVL.

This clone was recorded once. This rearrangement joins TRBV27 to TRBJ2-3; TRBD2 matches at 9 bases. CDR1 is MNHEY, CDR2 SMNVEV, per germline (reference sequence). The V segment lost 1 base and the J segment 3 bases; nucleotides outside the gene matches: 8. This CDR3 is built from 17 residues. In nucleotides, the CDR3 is TGTGCCAGCAGTTTATTTTATGGCGGGAGGGGAACAGATACGCAGTATTTT. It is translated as CASSLFYGGRGTDTQYF.

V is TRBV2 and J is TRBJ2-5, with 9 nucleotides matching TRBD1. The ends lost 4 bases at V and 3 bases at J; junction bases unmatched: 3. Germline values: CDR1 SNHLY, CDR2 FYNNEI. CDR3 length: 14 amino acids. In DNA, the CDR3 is TGTGCCAGCAGTGCCGGGACAGGGAAAGAGACCCAGTACTTC. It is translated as CASSAGTGKETQYF.

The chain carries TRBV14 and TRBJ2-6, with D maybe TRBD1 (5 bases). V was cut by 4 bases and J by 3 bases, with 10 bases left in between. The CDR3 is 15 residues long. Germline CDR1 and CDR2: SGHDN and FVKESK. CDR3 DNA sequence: TGTGCCAGCAGCCTAGGGGTCGGTGGGGCCAACGTCCTGACTTTC. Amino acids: CASSLGVGGANVLTF.

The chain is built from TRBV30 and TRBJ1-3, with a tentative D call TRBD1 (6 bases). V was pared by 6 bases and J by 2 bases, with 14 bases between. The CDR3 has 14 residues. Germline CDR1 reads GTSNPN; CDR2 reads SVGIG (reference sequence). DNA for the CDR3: TGTGCCTGCATGAGGGGGGGACCTGGAAACACCATATATTTT. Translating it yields CACMRGGPGNTIYF. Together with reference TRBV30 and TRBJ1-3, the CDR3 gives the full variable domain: SQTIHQWPATLVQPVGSPLSLECTVEGTSNPNLYWYRQAAGRGLQLLFYSVGIGQISSEVPQNLSASRPQDRQFILSSKKLLLSDSGFYLCACMRGGPGNTIYFGEGSWLTVV.

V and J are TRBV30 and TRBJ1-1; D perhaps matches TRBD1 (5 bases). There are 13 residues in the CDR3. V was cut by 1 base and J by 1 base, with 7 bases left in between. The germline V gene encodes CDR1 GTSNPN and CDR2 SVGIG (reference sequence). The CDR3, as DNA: TGTGCCTGGAGTGGGACAAGGAACACTGAAGCTTTCTTT. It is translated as CAWSGTRNTEAFF.